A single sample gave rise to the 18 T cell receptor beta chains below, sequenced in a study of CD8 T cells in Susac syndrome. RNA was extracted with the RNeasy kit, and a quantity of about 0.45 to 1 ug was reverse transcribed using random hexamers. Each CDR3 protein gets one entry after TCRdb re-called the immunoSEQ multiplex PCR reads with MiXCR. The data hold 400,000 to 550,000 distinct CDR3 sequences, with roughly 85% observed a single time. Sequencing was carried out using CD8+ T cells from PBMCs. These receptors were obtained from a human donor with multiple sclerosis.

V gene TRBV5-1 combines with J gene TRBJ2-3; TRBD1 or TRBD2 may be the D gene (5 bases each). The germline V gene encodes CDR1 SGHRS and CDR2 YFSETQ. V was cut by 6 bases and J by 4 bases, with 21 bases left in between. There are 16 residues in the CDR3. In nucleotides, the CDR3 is TGCGCCAGCAACCTGGAGGCAGGGTGGGCCTCAGATACGCAGTATTTT. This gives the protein CASNLEAGWASDTQYF. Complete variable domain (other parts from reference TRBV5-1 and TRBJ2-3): KAGVTQTPRYLIKTRGQQVTLSCSPISGHRSVSWYQQTPGQGLQFLFEYFSETQRNKGNFPGRFSGRQFSNSRSEMNVSTLELGDSALYLCASNLEAGWASDTQYFGPGTRLTVL.

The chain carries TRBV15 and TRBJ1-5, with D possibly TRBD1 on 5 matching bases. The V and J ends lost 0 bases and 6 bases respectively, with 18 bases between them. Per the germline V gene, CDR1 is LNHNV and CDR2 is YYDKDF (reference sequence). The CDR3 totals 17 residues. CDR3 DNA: TGTGCCACCAGCAGAGATAAGGGGCCGGGATTAGGTCAGCCCCAGCATTTT. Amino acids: CATSRDKGPGLGQPQHF.

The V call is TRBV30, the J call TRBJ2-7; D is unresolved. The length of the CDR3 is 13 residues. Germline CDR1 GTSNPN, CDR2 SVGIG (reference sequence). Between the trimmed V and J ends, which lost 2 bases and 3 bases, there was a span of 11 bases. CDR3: CAWSPRIDYEQYF. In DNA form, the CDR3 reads TGTGCCTGGAGTCCGCGAATAGACTACGAGCAGTACTTC.

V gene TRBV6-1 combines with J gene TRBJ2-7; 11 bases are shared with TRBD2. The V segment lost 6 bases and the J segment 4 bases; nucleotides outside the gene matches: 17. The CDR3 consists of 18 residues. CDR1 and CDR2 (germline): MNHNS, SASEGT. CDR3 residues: CASSQNYLLAGDIYEQYF. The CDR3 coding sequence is TGTGCCAGCAGCCAAAACTATTTACTAGCGGGGGATATATACGAGCAGTACTTC.

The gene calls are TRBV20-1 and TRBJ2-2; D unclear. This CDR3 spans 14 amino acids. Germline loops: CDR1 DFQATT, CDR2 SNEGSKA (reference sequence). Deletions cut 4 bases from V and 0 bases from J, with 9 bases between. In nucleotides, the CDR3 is TGCAGTGCTACGCCCAATACGAACACCGGGGAGCTGTTTTTT. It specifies CSATPNTNTGELFF.

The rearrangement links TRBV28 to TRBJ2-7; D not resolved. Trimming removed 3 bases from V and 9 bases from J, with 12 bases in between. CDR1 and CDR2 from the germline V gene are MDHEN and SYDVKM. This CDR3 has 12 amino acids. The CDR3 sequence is CASSFVGRGQYF. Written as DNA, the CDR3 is TGTGCCAGCAGTTTTGTAGGGCGCGGGCAGTACTTC.

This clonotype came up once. CDR3 loop: CASSEGTSYSYEQYF. In nucleotides, the CDR3 is TGTGCCAGCAGTGAAGGGACTAGCTACTCCTACGAGCAGTACTTC. The chain joins TRBV6-1 to TRBJ2-7; 8 nucleotides align to TRBD2. With 1 base clipped from V and 0 bases from J, the junction kept 2 bases outside the gene matches. This CDR3 contains 15 residues. The germline V gene encodes CDR1 MNHNS and CDR2 SASEGT.

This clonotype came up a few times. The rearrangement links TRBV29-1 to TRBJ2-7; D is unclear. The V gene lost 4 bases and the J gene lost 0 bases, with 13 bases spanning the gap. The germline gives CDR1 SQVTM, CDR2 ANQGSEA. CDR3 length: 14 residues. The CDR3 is CSVVLPLDSYEQYF. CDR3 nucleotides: TGCAGCGTTGTCCTCCCGCTAGACTCCTACGAGCAGTACTTC.

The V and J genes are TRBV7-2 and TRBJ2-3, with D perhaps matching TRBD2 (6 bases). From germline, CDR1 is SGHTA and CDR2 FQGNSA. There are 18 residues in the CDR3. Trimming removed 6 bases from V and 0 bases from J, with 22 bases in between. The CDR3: CASSFKPPGLPSTDTQYF. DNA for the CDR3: TGTGCCAGCAGTTTTAAACCGCCGGGACTTCCTAGCACAGATACGCAGTATTTT.

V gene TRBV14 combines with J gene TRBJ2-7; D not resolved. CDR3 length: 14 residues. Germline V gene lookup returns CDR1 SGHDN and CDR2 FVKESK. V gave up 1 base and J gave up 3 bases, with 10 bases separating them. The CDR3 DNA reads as TGTGCCAGCAGCCAAGGGGGAAGGCTCTACGAGCAGTACTTC. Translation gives CASSQGGRLYEQYF.

The CDR3 reads CASCNPLGLADEQFF. Written as DNA, the CDR3 is TGTGCCAGCTGCAACCCCCTAGGGCTAGCGGATGAGCAGTTCTTC. The chain combines TRBV11-2 with TRBJ2-1, with 7 bases that match TRBD2. This CDR3 has 15 residues. V trimming: 8 bases; J trimming: 8 bases; junction bases outside the gene matches: 15. CDR1 is SGHAT and CDR2 is FQNNGV in the germline V gene.

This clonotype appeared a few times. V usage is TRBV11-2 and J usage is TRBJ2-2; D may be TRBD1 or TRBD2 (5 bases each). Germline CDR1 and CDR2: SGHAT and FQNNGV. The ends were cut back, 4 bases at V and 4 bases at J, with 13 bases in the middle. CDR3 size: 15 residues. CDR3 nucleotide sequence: TGTGCCAGCAGCTCCCAGCCTGGGGGCACCGGGGAGCTGTTTTTT. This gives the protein CASSSQPGGTGELFF.

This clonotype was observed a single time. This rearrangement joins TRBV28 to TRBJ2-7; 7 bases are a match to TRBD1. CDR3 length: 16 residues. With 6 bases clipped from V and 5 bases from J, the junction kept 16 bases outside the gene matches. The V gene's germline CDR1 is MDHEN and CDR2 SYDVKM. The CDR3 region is CASRNLGGATFNEQYF. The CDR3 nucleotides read TGTGCCAGCAGAAACCTAGGGGGCGCGACGTTCAACGAGCAGTACTTC.

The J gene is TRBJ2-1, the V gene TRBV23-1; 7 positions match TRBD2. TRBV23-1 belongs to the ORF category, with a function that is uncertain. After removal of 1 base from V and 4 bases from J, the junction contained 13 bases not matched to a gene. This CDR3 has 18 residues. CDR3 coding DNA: TGCGCCAGCAGTCAATTGGGGCGGGAGATAGAAAGGTACAATGAGCAGTTCTTC. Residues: CASSQLGREIERYNEQFF.

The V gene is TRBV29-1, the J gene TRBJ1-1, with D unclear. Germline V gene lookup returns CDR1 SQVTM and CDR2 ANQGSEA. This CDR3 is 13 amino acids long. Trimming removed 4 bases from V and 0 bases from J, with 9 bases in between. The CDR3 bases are TGCAGCGTTGCCCTGGGCCTGAACACTGAAGCTTTCTTT. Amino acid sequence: CSVALGLNTEAFF.

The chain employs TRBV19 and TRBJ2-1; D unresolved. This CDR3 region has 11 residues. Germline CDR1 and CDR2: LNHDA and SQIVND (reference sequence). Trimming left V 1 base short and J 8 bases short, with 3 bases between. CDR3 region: CASSIVDEQFF. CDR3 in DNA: TGTGCCAGTAGTATAGTTGATGAGCAGTTCTTC.

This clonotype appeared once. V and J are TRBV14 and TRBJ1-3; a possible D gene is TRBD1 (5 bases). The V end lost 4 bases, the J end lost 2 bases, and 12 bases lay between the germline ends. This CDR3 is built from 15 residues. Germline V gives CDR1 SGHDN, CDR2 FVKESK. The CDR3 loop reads CASSRGRAPGNTIYF. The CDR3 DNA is TGTGCCAGCAGCCGTGGCAGGGCCCCTGGAAACACCATATATTTT.

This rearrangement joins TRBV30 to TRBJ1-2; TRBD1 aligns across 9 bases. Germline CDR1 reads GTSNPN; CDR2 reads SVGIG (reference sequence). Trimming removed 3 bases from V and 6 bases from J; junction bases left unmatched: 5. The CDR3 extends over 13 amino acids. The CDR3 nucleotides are TGTGCCTGGAGGGACAGGGGACTACATGGCTACACCTTC. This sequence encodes CAWRDRGLHGYTF.